The clone carrying this T cell receptor (beta chain) was detected only once. Its cognate antigen is unknown. Some clones are missing from TCRdb's copy, which holds only in-frame ones; the method was immunoSEQ multiplex PCR. The sample shows about 19,000 clones, about 93% of them seen only once. This record comes from a study of lymphopenia after photon versus proton radiotherapy. Findings and caveats of the study: Better survival with proton therapy was suggested as possible, not demonstrated. Post-nadir diversity loss with photons came from oligoclonal expansion, particularly CD8+ Temra cells. A bigger post-nadir fall in TCR diversity correlated inversely with survival time in deceased patients. Under photons, naive T cells and diversity fell while effector/memory populations rose.

The V end was cut by 0 bases, the J end by 0 bases, with 9 bases between. Germline assignment: CDR1 SGHAT and CDR2 FQNNGV. The CDR3 length is 15 residues. This receptor was obtained from a man in his fifties or sixties with pancreatic cancer. This specimen was peripheral blood, taken from a patient treated with photon-based radiotherapy. This chain links TRBV11-2 with TRBJ2-7, with D uncertain. CDR3 DNA: TGTGCCAGCAGCTTAGATCCGTCCGGCTCCTACGAGCAGTACTTC. This codes for CASSLDPSGSYEQYF. Together with reference TRBV11-2 and TRBJ2-7, the CDR3 gives the full variable domain: EAGVAQSPRYKIIEKRQSVAFWCNPISGHATLYWYQQILGQGPKLLIQFQNNGVVDDSQLPKDRFSAERLKGVDSTLKIQPAKLEDSAVYLCASSLDPSGSYEQYFGPGTRLTVT.